A selection of T cell receptor beta chains follows, all from one sample in a study of blood T cells in healthy people across ages. TCRdb passed the 5' RACE reads through MiXCR, listing each CDR3 protein once. This table has about a million distinct CDR3 sequences, 51% appearing once. Sequenced sample: blood. The receptor source for this set is a woman aged 55-69 years in good health. Each CDR3 is given with its conserved first and last residue. D genes are given only for firm matches. Size is omitted from some rows. Given values are once, few, many or a class for expanded clones.

>TRBV12-3/TRBV12-4|few|NA|TRBJ2-3
CASSDDVLTADTQYF
TGTGCCAGCAGTGACGATGTCCTCACGGCGGATACGCAGTATTTT
>TRBV11-2|many|NA|TRBJ2-5
CASSLVSWQGETQYF
TGTGCCAGCAGCTTAGTGTCCTGGCAGGGAGAGACCCAGTACTTC
>TRBV7-6|NA|NA|TRBJ1-2
CASSLGEGLYGYTF
TGTGCCAGCAGCTTAGGGGAAGGGCTCTATGGCTACACCTTC
>TRBV29-1|NA|NA|TRBJ2-7
CSVVQTYEQYF
TGCAGCGTTGTACAGACCTACGAGCAGTACTTC
>TRBV28|few|NA|TRBJ2-7
CASTTSGAYEQYF
TGTGCCAGCACCACATCAGGGGCCTACGAGCAGTACTTC
>TRBV20-1|NA|TRBD1|TRBJ2-7
CSARRAGTGNEQYF
TGCAGTGCTCGACGCGCCGGGACAGGGAACGAGCAGTACTTC
>TRBV29-1|many|NA|TRBJ1-2
CSAAGGNYGYTF
TGCAGCGCCGCGGGAGGGAACTATGGCTACACCTTC
>TRBV15|few|NA|TRBJ2-7
CATSRGFGTKFSYEQYF
TGTGCCACCAGCAGAGGGTTCGGGACAAAATTCTCCTACGAGCAGTACTTC
>TRBV28|NA|TRBD2|TRBJ2-1
CASPPSAGAYNEQFF
TGTGCCAGCCCACCGTCAGCGGGAGCCTACAATGAGCAGTTCTTC
>TRBV6-5|NA|NA|TRBJ1-2
CASSYSNPGTNYGYTF
TGTGCCAGCAGTTACTCGAATCCGGGTACTAACTATGGCTACACCTTC
>TRBV20-1|NA|TRBD2|TRBJ2-7
CSARGLAGSGEQYF
TGCAGTGCTAGAGGACTAGCGGGATCCGGCGAGCAGTACTTC
>TRBV2|once|NA|TRBJ1-4
CASSAMGEKLFF
TGTGCCAGCAGTGCCATGGGGGAAAAACTGTTTTTT
>TRBV9|NA|NA|TRBJ2-1
CASSVESGSYNEQFF
TGTGCCAGCAGCGTAGAAAGCGGGTCCTACAATGAGCAGTTCTTC
>TRBV7-9|few|NA|TRBJ1-1
CASSLTTDTEAFF
TGTGCCAGCAGCCTCACGACGGACACTGAAGCTTTCTTT
>TRBV4-3|few|NA|TRBJ1-2
CASSQDRGVIYGYTF
TGCGCCAGCAGCCAAGATAGGGGGGTCATCTATGGCTACACCTTC
>TRBV11-2|NA|NA|TRBJ2-1
CASSSQQGRLEQFF
TGTGCCAGCAGCTCACAACAAGGACGGCTTGAGCAGTTCTTC
>TRBV7-9|NA|NA|TRBJ2-1
CASNPRDKTYNEQFF
TGTGCCAGCAATCCTAGGGACAAGACCTACAATGAGCAGTTCTTC
>TRBV7-2|NA|NA|TRBJ1-2
CASSRQPTVPGYTF
TGTGCCAGCAGCCGCCAACCGACAGTCCCTGGCTACACCTTC
>TRBV12-3/TRBV12-4|many|TRBD1|TRBJ2-7
CASSPTGAGGQYF
TGTGCCAGCAGCCCGACAGGGGCCGGGGGGCAGTACTTC
>TRBV7-9|few|TRBD1|TRBJ1-1
CASRGTGTLGTEAFF
TGTGCCAGCAGAGGGACAGGGACACTCGGCACTGAAGCTTTCTTT
>TRBV4-3|few|NA|TRBJ1-4
CASSQDAAGNNEKLFF
TGCGCCAGCAGCCAAGATGCAGCGGGGAATAATGAAAAACTGTTTTTT